These 31 T cell receptor beta chains were sequenced from one sample in a study of blood T cell repertoires in COVID-19. Sequencing was performed with immunoSEQ multiplex PCR; in TCRdb, only in-frame clones are kept and a portion is missing. Among under 250,000 clones listed, approximately 90% were seen once. The sequenced material came from peripheral blood. These receptor sequences come from a man between 60 and 70 years old with COVID-19, enrolled during active disease.

The CDR3 is CASSPPGARANAGELFF. The CDR3 DNA sequence: TGTGCCAGCTCACCACCGGGGGCCAGGGCCAACGCCGGGGAGCTGTTTTTT. The rearrangement uses TRBV18 and TRBJ2-2, with D possibly matching TRBD1 (6 bases). The germline V and J ends were trimmed by 0 bases and 6 bases, with 17 bases remaining between them. The CDR3 spans 17 residues. Germline assignment: CDR1 KGHSH and CDR2 LQKENI.

This clone showed up just a few times. This rearrangement joins TRBV23-1 to TRBJ1-2, with D possibly TRBD1 on 6 matching bases. TRBV23-1 is given ORF status, its function remaining uncertain. V lost 6 bases to trimming and J lost 5 bases, with 25 bases between them. The CDR3 contains 17 residues. The DNA for the CDR3 is TGCGCCAGCAGACCAGTTGGCAGGACAGCCTTGGTTTATGGCTACACCTTC. Protein product: CASRPVGRTALVYGYTF.

As DNA, the CDR3 is TGTGCCAGAGGATCTGGAAACACCATATATTTT. It encodes CARGSGNTIYF. The gene calls are TRBV30 and TRBJ1-3, with unresolved D. This CDR3 spans 11 amino acids. Germline V gene lookup returns CDR1 GTSNPN and CDR2 SVGIG (reference sequence). V was shortened by 8 bases and J by 1 base, with 6 bases between the two germline ends.

CDR3 sequence reads: CSVVPFGGRVGDTQYF. The CDR3 DNA is TGCAGCGTTGTCCCCTTTGGTGGGAGGGTCGGAGATACGCAGTATTTT. This chain uses TRBV29-1 with TRBJ2-3, with 7 bases fitting TRBD2. Germline trimming cut 4 bases from V and 5 bases from J; bases unmatched to any gene: 15. Germline V gene data show CDR1 as SQVTM and CDR2 as ANQGSEA. This CDR3 is built from 16 residues.

The chain uses TRBV24-1 and TRBJ2-5; 7 bases are shared with TRBD1. Germline-derived CDR1 and CDR2 are KGHDR and SFDVKD. The trim removed 0 bases at V and 5 bases at J, leaving 11 bases unmatched. CDR3 size: 17 residues. The DNA for the CDR3 is TGTGCCACCAGTGATTTGCCCTCGACAGGGCAGCGGGAGACCCAGTACTTC. Translation: CATSDLPSTGQRETQYF.

This clone was picked up one time. V and J are TRBV18 and TRBJ1-2; TRBD1 is a possible D gene (6 bases). The V gene lost 5 bases and the J gene lost 0 bases, with 19 bases spanning the gap. CDR3 length equals 17 residues. Per germline, CDR1 KGHSH and CDR2 LQKENI. The CDR3 protein is CASSFGLRTEANYGYTF. The DNA of the CDR3 is TGTGCCAGCTCATTCGGCCTTCGGACAGAAGCTAACTATGGCTACACCTTC.

The table lists this clone with a count of one. CDR3 sequence reads: CASSLQDYTEAFF. The CDR3 DNA sequence: TGTGCCAGCAGCCTACAGGATTACACTGAAGCTTTCTTT. This rearrangement joins TRBV6-6 to TRBJ1-1, with D possibly TRBD1 on 5 matching bases. Trimming took off 6 bases at V and 3 bases at J, with 11 bases between the two ends. Germline CDR1 is MNHNY and CDR2 is SVGAGI (reference sequence). This CDR3 is 13 amino acids long.

This rearrangement joins TRBV2 to TRBJ2-3; TRBD2 matches at 9 bases. The CDR3 runs to 17 residues. Trimming took 3 bases from V and 2 from J; bases not matched to a gene: 9. Germline lookup yields CDR1 SNHLY and CDR2 FYNNEI. The CDR3 bases are TGTGCCAGCAGTGATGGCAGGCTAGCGGGGCCCACAGATACGCAGTATTTT. This codes for CASSDGRLAGPTDTQYF.

The table lists this clone with a few counts. V gene TRBV6-5 combines with J gene TRBJ1-2; TRBD1 agrees at 8 bases. This CDR3 has 13 residues. V was pared by 10 bases and J by 7 bases, with 11 bases of the junction left unmatched. Germline values: CDR1 MNHEY, CDR2 SVGAGI. CDR3 in DNA: TGTGCCATCCACCCCAGGGGGCCAGGTGGCTACACCTTC. Its protein is CAIHPRGPGGYTF.

This clone has more than one count but fewer than ten. The rearrangement uses TRBV19 and TRBJ2-7, with TRBD2 identical over 10 bases. The CDR3 contains 17 residues. V lost 5 bases, J lost 1 base, and 11 bases stayed unmatched. Germline assignment: CDR1 LNHDA and CDR2 SQIVND (reference sequence). CDR3 loop: CASSATFGLADSYEQYF. In nucleotides, the CDR3 is TGTGCCAGTAGTGCCACGTTCGGACTAGCGGATTCCTACGAGCAGTACTTC.

The J gene is TRBJ1-1, the V gene TRBV19; D not resolved. V gave up 7 bases and J gave up 1 base, with 10 bases separating them. The CDR3 is 13 amino acids. Germline assignment: CDR1 LNHDA and CDR2 SQIVND (reference sequence). The CDR3 here is CASNEGGNTEAFF. The CDR3 DNA follows: TGTGCCAGTAACGAGGGAGGGAACACTGAAGCTTTCTTT. Looking up the rest from reference TRBV19 and TRBJ1-1 gives the full variable domain: DGGITQSPKYLFRKEGQNVTLSCEQNLNHDAMYWYRQDPGQGLRLIYYSQIVNDFQKGDIAEGYSVSREKKESFPLTVTSAQKNPTAFYLCASNEGGNTEAFFGQGTRLTVV.

The table lists this clone with a count of one. V is TRBV9 and J is TRBJ2-1; perhaps TRBD2 as D (6 bases). The germline gives CDR1 SGDLS, CDR2 YYNGEE. The CDR3 totals 15 residues. V shed 0 bases and J shed 7 bases, with 14 bases lying between them. CDR3 bases: TGTGCCAGCAGCGTAGCTGGGGGGACCGCTAATGAGCAGTTCTTC. This sequence encodes CASSVAGGTANEQFF. Supplemented by reference TRBV9 and TRBJ2-1, the full variable domain reads DSGVTQTPKHLITATGQRVTLRCSPRSGDLSVYWYQQSLDQGLQFLIQYYNGEERAKGNILERFSAQQFPDLHSELNLSSLELGDSALYFCASSVAGGTANEQFFGPGTRLTVL.

The rearrangement joins TRBV4-3 to TRBJ1-3; a weak D match, TRBD1 (5 bases). Trimming stripped 1 base from V and 5 bases from J, with 15 bases between. The germline V gene encodes CDR1 LGHNA and CDR2 YSLEER. This CDR3 region has 16 residues. CDR3 coding DNA: TGCGCCAGCAGCCAAGTAGTCAGGGTTGGGAGAAACACCATATATTTT. This encodes CASSQVVRVGRNTIYF.

The CDR3 DNA reads TGTGCCAGCAGTAGCTGGGGCGGACACAATGAGCAGTTCTTC. This sequence encodes CASSSWGGHNEQFF. The chain couples TRBV28 to TRBJ2-1, with D tentatively TRBD1 (5 bases). CDR3 length: 14 residues. The germline gives CDR1 MDHEN, CDR2 SYDVKM. V gave up 5 bases and J gave up 5 bases, with 13 bases separating them.

The V gene is TRBV7-2, the J gene TRBJ2-1; D ambiguous. V lost 1 base, J lost 7 bases, and 5 bases lay in between. Germline-derived CDR1 and CDR2 are SGHTA and FQGNSA. The CDR3 contains 12 residues. The CDR3 spells CASSLGLNEQFF. In DNA form, the CDR3 reads TGTGCCAGCAGCTTAGGCCTAAATGAGCAGTTCTTC. Full variable domain (rest looked up from reference TRBV7-2 and TRBJ2-1): GAGVSQSPSNKVTEKGKDVELRCDPISGHTALYWYRQSLGQGLEFLIYFQGNSAPDKSGLPSDRFSAERTGGSVSTLTIQRTQQEDSAVYLCASSLGLNEQFFGPGTRLTVL.

The chain couples TRBV5-1 to TRBJ2-3, with 7 bases identical to TRBD1. Per the germline V gene, CDR1 is SGHRS and CDR2 is YFSETQ. The CDR3 has 14 amino acids. V lost 4 bases and J lost 5; bases outside the gene matches: 7. DNA for the CDR3: TGCGCCAGCAGCCAAGACAGGGCGGTAGATACGCAGTATTTT. Translating it yields CASSQDRAVDTQYF.

This clone was observed a few times. V usage is TRBV5-4 and J usage is TRBJ2-3, with TRBD1 matching over 8 bases. Germline trimming cut 2 bases from V and 3 bases from J; bases unmatched to any gene: 5. The CDR3 is 15 residues long. In germline, CDR1 is SGHNT, CDR2 YYREEE (reference sequence). Here the CDR3 DNA reads TGTGCCAGCAGCTTTTTGGACAGGGTAACAGATACGCAGTATTTT. Its protein is CASSFLDRVTDTQYF.

This chain joins TRBV3-1 (or the pseudogene TRBV3-2) and TRBJ2-2; TRBD2 is a possible D gene (7 bases). Germline CDR1 reads LGHDT; CDR2 reads YNNKEL (reference sequence). The CDR3 length is 12 residues. V was shortened by 8 bases and J by 9 bases, with 13 bases between the two germline ends. CDR3 nucleotides: TGTGCCAGCGGGGGGGCCGGCCGGGAGCTGTTTTTT. Protein: CASGGAGRELFF.

The CDR3: CASSLRDRDSGNTIYF. The CDR3 DNA sequence: TGTGCCAGCAGCTTGCGTGACAGGGACTCTGGAAACACCATATATTTT. This chain joins TRBV5-8 and TRBJ1-3; 7 nucleotides agree with TRBD1. Trimming at V came to 1 base and at J to 0 bases, leaving 4 bases not matched to a gene. The CDR3 totals 16 residues. Germline CDR1 and CDR2: SGHTS and YDEGEE.

This rearrangement joins TRBV9 to TRBJ1-3; D might be TRBD1 (6 bases). Germline CDR1 SGDLS, CDR2 YYNGEE. The CDR3 sequence is 15 residues long. The V end was cut by 3 bases, the J end by 1 base, with 11 bases between. CDR3 nucleotides: TGTGCCAGCAGCGCCCTACAGGGTTCTGGAAACACCATATATTTT. Encoded protein: CASSALQGSGNTIYF.

This clone is large (0.1 to 1%). The rearrangement uses TRBV5-4 and TRBJ1-2, with TRBD1 as a possible D gene (6 bases). CDR3 length: 16 residues. Per the germline V gene, CDR1 is SGHNT and CDR2 is YYREEE (reference sequence). Deletions cut 0 bases from V and 2 bases from J, with 14 bases between. CDR3 bases: TGTGCCAGCAGCTTGGACGGGGTGACAGGAAACTATGGCTACACCTTC. Translated, it gives CASSLDGVTGNYGYTF.

The V and J genes are TRBV19 and TRBJ2-3; D is possibly TRBD1 (7 bases). The CDR3 extends over 16 amino acids. Germline V gene lookup returns CDR1 LNHDA and CDR2 SQIVND (reference sequence). Trimming removed 4 bases at V and 0 bases at J, with 14 bases between. In nucleotides, the CDR3 is TGTGCCAGTAGTACTCAGGGGGGTTTTAGCACAGATACGCAGTATTTT. Translating gives CASSTQGGFSTDTQYF.

The genes are TRBV19 and TRBJ2-2; 8 bases fit TRBD2. Germline V gene data show CDR1 as LNHDA and CDR2 as SQIVND (reference sequence). The CDR3 covers 14 residues. The V and J ends lost 6 bases and 4 bases, in that order; junction bases with no gene match: 4. In DNA form, the CDR3 reads TGTGCCAGTAGACAGCGGGGGAGCACCGGGGAGCTGTTTTTT. Amino acids: CASRQRGSTGELFF.

J is TRBJ1-6 and V is TRBV7-2; D is unclear. The length of the CDR3 is 13 residues. V was trimmed by 5 bases and J by 7 bases, leaving 9 bases between them. Germline V lookup: CDR1 SGHTA, CDR2 FQGNSA. The CDR3 loop is CASSPNRNSPLHF. The DNA for the CDR3 is TGTGCCAGCAGCCCTAACAGAAATTCACCCCTCCACTTT. The full variable domain, with the rest looked up from reference TRBV7-2 and TRBJ1-6, is GAGVSQSPSNKVTEKGKDVELRCDPISGHTALYWYRQSLGQGLEFLIYFQGNSAPDKSGLPSDRFSAERTGGSVSTLTIQRTQQEDSAVYLCASSPNRNSPLHFGNGTRLTVT.

The V and J genes are TRBV7-6 and TRBJ2-1; D is perhaps TRBD1 (7 bases). In germline, CDR1 is SGHVS, CDR2 FNYEAQ. The CDR3 extends over 17 amino acids. V was shortened by 0 bases and J by 2 bases, with 14 bases between the two germline ends. CDR3 nucleotide sequence: TGTGCCAGCAGCTTAGCCCCCCAGGGGGGAACCTACAATGAGCAGTTCTTC. Its translation is CASSLAPQGGTYNEQFF. Using reference TRBV7-6 and TRBJ2-1 for the parts outside the CDR3, the full variable domain is GAGVSQSPRYKVTKRGQDVALRCDPISGHVSLYWYRQALGQGPEFLTYFNYEAQQDKSGLPNDRFSAERPEGSISTLTIQRTEQRDSAMYRCASSLAPQGGTYNEQFFGPGTRLTVL.

The chain is built from TRBV6-5 and TRBJ2-3, with no clear D. The CDR3 spans 14 residues. Deletions cut 7 bases from V and 4 bases from J, with 15 bases between. CDR1 is MNHEY and CDR2 is SVGAGI in the germline V gene. The CDR3 bases are TGTGCCAGCACGCTAAAGTCTGTCGCAGATACGCAGTATTTT. It is translated as CASTLKSVADTQYF.

The chain has TRBV5-8 and TRBJ2-5, with 7 bases aligning to TRBD1. The CDR3 covers 13 residues. V was clipped by 3 bases and J by 4 bases; unmatched bases: 3. CDR1 and CDR2 (germline): SGHTS, YDEGEE. Here the CDR3 reads CASSWDRGETQYF. In DNA form, the CDR3 reads TGTGCCAGCAGCTGGGACAGAGGAGAGACCCAGTACTTC.

J is TRBJ2-2 and V is TRBV6-4; D gene uncertain. V lost 8 bases, J lost 0 bases, and 10 bases lay in between. The CDR3 totals 14 residues. Germline CDR1 MRHNA, CDR2 SNTAGT. This chain's CDR3 is CASPPSTNTGELFF. For the CDR3, the DNA is TGTGCCAGCCCTCCTTCTACGAACACCGGGGAGCTGTTTTTT.

This clone was counted once. V gene TRBV19 combines with J gene TRBJ2-1; TRBD2 might be the D (6 bases). CDR1 is LNHDA, CDR2 SQIVND, per germline (reference sequence). Trimming pared 2 bases from V and 0 bases from J, leaving 14 bases between. The CDR3 spans 17 residues. CDR3 DNA sequence: TGTGCCAGTAGTATATGGGGGGTTATCAGCTCCTACAATGAGCAGTTCTTC. It translates to CASSIWGVISSYNEQFF.

This chain connects TRBV16 to TRBJ1-2; no reliable D call. The CDR3 loop spans 13 amino acids. Trimming took off 3 bases at V and 2 bases at J, with 7 bases between the two ends. From germline, CDR1 is KGHSY and CDR2 FQNENV. The CDR3 protein is CASSQVGNYGYTF. CDR3 in DNA: TGTGCCAGCAGCCAGGTCGGGAACTATGGCTACACCTTC.

V usage is TRBV9 and J usage is TRBJ2-3; 15 nucleotides match TRBD2. V lost 3 bases, J lost 1 base, and 6 bases stayed unmatched. Germline assignment: CDR1 SGDLS and CDR2 YYNGEE. This CDR3 spans 18 amino acids. CDR3 bases: TGTGCCAGCAGCGAGGGACTAGCGGGGGGTATCGGCACAGATACGCAGTATTTT. Its translation is CASSEGLAGGIGTDTQYF. The full variable domain, rest sourced from reference TRBV9 and TRBJ2-3, is DSGVTQTPKHLITATGQRVTLRCSPRSGDLSVYWYQQSLDQGLQFLIQYYNGEERAKGNILERFSAQQFPDLHSELNLSSLELGDSALYFCASSEGLAGGIGTDTQYFGPGTRLTVL.